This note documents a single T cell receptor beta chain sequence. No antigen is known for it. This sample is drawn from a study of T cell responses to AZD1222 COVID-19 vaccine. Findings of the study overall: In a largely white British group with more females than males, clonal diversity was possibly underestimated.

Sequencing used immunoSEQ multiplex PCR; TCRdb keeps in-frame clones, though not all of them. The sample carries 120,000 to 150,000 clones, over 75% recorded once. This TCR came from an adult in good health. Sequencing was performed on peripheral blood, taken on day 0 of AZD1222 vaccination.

CDR3 sequence reads: CASIRPGGREKLFF. The CDR3 DNA follows: TGTGCCAGCATCCGACCGGGGGGGAGGGAAAAACTGTTTTTT. The V gene is TRBV6-5, the J gene TRBJ1-4; maybe TRBD1 (5 bases). The V gene lost 7 bases and the J gene lost 8 bases, with 17 bases spanning the gap. This CDR3 region has 14 residues. Germline assignment: CDR1 MNHEY and CDR2 SVGAGI.